This TCR beta chain was retrieved from a study of blood T cells in healthy people across ages (dated by TCRdb to between 2014 and 2017). Broadly, across the study: In model experiments, roughly one uniquely barcoded TCR beta cDNA molecule per two T cells was captured by template switching. Age-related changes in TCR beta repertoire diversity were measured in the study by deep sequencing normalized with unique cDNA molecular identifiers. The donors were divided into four age groups: young (average around 17 years), middle-aged (approximately 42), aged (under 70) and long-lived (roughly 86). Donors of different ages were randomly distributed across sequencing lanes to avoid experimental bias. Using the same blood draw, the study looked at two additional independent replicas of 1 million unique cDNA reads for two donors, one aged 18 to 30 and the other aged 80 or older. On the study overall, not on this receptor specifically: Since profiling was done on bulk unsorted PBMCs, naive and antigen-experienced compartments could not be conclusively compared. Because donor CMV infection status was unknown, age-related changes in expanded clonotypes were potentially confounded. There was a strong correlation between observed TCR beta diversity and the percentage of naive T cells measured by flow cytometry. As age increased, observed TCR beta diversity per million T cells dropped in a roughly linear way, and a significant reduction was already evident by age approximately 40. Estimates of total diversity from one million sequenced T cells were regarded as lower bounds and underestimates. Compared with the aged group, the long-lived group had more naive CD4+ T cells, fewer expanded clones and increased TCR diversity, a pattern suggesting age selection.

The donors were 40 or so Caucasian individuals from Russia, aged 6 to 90 years, who were systemically healthy. Each donor gave ten milliliters of peripheral blood, collected into EDTA-treated Vacutainer tubes. Ficoll-Paque density-gradient centrifugation was used to isolate PBMCs, with at least 6.5 million per sample. Total RNA, at least 6 micrograms per sample, was extracted from PBMCs with Trizol reagent. For every donor, flow cytometry on a PBMC aliquot measured the percentage of naive CD45RAhigh/CD27high T cells. To prepare the library, 5' RACE was applied. Sequencing took place on an Illumina HiSeq 2500. A second PCR of about 7 to 12 cycles was run with a J-beta primer mix and a sample-barcoded 5' primer. A unique molecular identifier was introduced onto each TCR beta cDNA molecule by a template-switch 5' adaptor carrying 12 random nucleotides. Each sample yielded at least 3 million CDR3-containing paired-end reads. The Mint cDNA synthesis kit, primed by a TRBC-specific oligonucleotide, was used to synthesize first-strand cDNA from all RNA. After uracil-DNA glycosylase treatment, a first 18-cycle PCR used universal primers M1SS and BC2_uni_R on all cDNA. Under the source paper's analysis protocol: For normalization, 1 million high-quality reads were randomly selected from each sample, with every read carrying a distinct molecular identifier. Reads sharing molecular identifiers were discarded rather than binned into consensus sequences. MiTCR, run with a Q25 quality threshold and the strictest error-elimination algorithm, handled CDR3 identification, clonotype clustering and error correction. A nonparametric unseen species model with Euler transformation was used to estimate lower-bound total TCR beta diversity. The public reads were run again by TCRdb, first through fastp at Q25 and then through MiXCR, and only productive beta chains were kept. Each entry merges the rows of one CDR3 protein and shows their most common DNA and genes. The V and J calls follow TCRdb's processing rather than the paper's. The sample table contains 1.5 million or so distinct CDR3 sequences; only one count was recorded for approximately 43% of them. Of the sample, about 4% falls within the top ten clones.

On this clonotype itself: The antigen it binds to is not known. Per-base quality was not reported, and no clone a single base away is much larger than it.

V lost 5 bases and J lost 4 bases; the stretch between them is 14 bases long. Including cysteine and phenylalanine, the CDR3 has 13 amino acids. Only the CDR3 portion is preserved as DNA: 39 bases, with reading frame beginning at the first base. Based on the germline V gene (reference sequence), the CDR1 and CDR2 sequences are DFQATT and SNEGSKA. The V and J segments used are TRBV20-1 and TRBJ1-2, with the D gene too uncertain to name. The specimen sequenced was blood. This TCR derives from a woman aged 18-29 years in good health. The bases read TGCAGTGCTGTCTCCGGTGGCGGCTATGGCTACACCTTC. Translated, it reads CSAVSGGGYGYTF.